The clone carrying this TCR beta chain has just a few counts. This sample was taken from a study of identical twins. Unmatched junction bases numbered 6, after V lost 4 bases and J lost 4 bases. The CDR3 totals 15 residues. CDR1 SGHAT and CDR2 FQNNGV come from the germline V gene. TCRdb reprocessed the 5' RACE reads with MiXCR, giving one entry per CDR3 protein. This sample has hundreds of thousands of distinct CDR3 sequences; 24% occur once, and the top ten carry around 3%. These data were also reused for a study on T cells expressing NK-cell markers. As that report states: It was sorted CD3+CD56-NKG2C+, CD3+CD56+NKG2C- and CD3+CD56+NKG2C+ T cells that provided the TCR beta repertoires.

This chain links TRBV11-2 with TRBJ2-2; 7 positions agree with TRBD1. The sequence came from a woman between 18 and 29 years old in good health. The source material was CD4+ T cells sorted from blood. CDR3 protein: CASSSPGQITGELFF. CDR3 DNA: TGTGCCAGCAGCTCCCCGGGACAGATCACCGGGGAGCTGTTTTTT.